The 25 T cell receptor beta chains reported below all come from one sample, sequenced in a study of cytomegalovirus exposure and HLA in healthy donors. In the PCR, 60 Vbeta and 13 Jbeta primers were used. Clones were sequenced by immunoSEQ multiplex PCR, and TCRdb holds only the in-frame ones, with some missing. The table has about 200,000 clones, more than 75% seen once; the top ten hold 2.7%. Sequences were obtained from PBMCs. The source is a woman between 35 and 50 years old in good health and CMV-seronegative.

The chain employs TRBV27 and TRBJ2-1; tentative D call: TRBD1 (6 bases). The CDR3 is 15 residues long. Germline V gives CDR1 MNHEY, CDR2 SMNVEV (reference sequence). V shed 7 bases and J shed 7 bases, with 20 bases lying between them. This chain's CDR3 is CASKYVTGRRNEQFF. The CDR3 DNA sequence: TGTGCCAGCAAATATGTCACAGGGAGACGGAATGAGCAGTTCTTC.

This clone appeared a single time. The V gene is TRBV19, the J gene TRBJ1-1; D unclear. Trimming shortened V by 7 bases and J by 7 bases, and 19 bases separated the two germline ends. There are 14 residues in the CDR3. From germline, CDR1 is LNHDA and CDR2 SQIVND (reference sequence). CDR3 coding DNA: TGTGCCAGTATGCCCCAGGTTCTCGTAGGTGAAGCTTTCTTT. Protein product: CASMPQVLVGEAFF.

The gene calls are TRBV5-1 and TRBJ2-7, with 8 bases that match TRBD2. Germline lookup yields CDR1 SGHRS and CDR2 YFSETQ. The J segment lost 3 bases and the V segment lost 0 bases, leaving 5 bases of the junction unmatched. The CDR3 extends over 15 amino acids. The CDR3 sequence: CASSLAGGQGYEQYF. CDR3 bases: TGCGCCAGCAGCTTGGCGGGAGGGCAGGGCTACGAGCAGTACTTC.

A few counts support this clone. This chain uses TRBV28 with TRBJ2-6, with 13 bases lining up with TRBD2. CDR3 length: 20 amino acids. In germline, CDR1 is MDHEN, CDR2 SYDVKM. V lost 3 bases and J lost 0; bases outside the gene matches: 8. The CDR3 DNA sequence: TGTGCCAGCAGTTTTCGGGGGCGGACTAGCGGGGGCTCTGGGGCCAACGTCCTGACTTTC. Its protein product is CASSFRGRTSGGSGANVLTF. Variable domain in full (rest from reference TRBV28 and TRBJ2-6): DVKVTQSSRYLVKRTGEKVFLECVQDMDHENMFWYRQDPGLGLRLIYFSYDVKMKEKGDIPEGYSVSREKKERFSLILESASTNQTSMYLCASSFRGRTSGGSGANVLTFGAGSRLTVL.

The V call is TRBV5-4, the J call TRBJ1-6, with 9 nucleotides matching TRBD1. The CDR3 sequence is 16 residues long. The germline V gene has CDR1 SGHNT and CDR2 YYREEE (reference sequence). Losses at the gene ends were 5 bases for V and 0 bases for J; bases not matched to a gene: 3. CDR3 amino acids: CASRDRGLSYNSPLHF. CDR3 sequence (DNA): TGTGCCAGCAGGGACAGGGGCCTCTCCTATAATTCACCCCTCCACTTT.

This clone was seen once. The chain carries TRBV27 and TRBJ1-2; D ambiguous. CDR1 is MNHEY, CDR2 SMNVEV, per germline (reference sequence). The length of the CDR3 is 14 residues. Trimming shortened V by 3 bases and J by 5 bases, and 13 bases separated the two germline ends. The DNA for the CDR3 is TGTGCCAGCAGTTTGGAAAGATCGGGGTATGGCTACACCTTC. It codes for CASSLERSGYGYTF.

This clone has more than one count but fewer than ten. The genes are TRBV7-2 and TRBJ2-7; 10 nucleotides align to TRBD1. V shed 5 bases and J 2 bases; nucleotides not matched to a gene: 6. CDR1 is SGHTA and CDR2 is FQGNSA in the germline V gene. The CDR3 sequence is 15 residues long. The CDR3 nucleotides are TGTGCCAGCAGCGCGGGACAGGGGTTGGCCTACGAGCAGTACTTC. Translated: CASSAGQGLAYEQYF.

V is TRBV27 and J is TRBJ2-5; 8 bases are shared with TRBD1. CDR1 and CDR2 from the germline V gene are MNHEY and SMNVEV (reference sequence). This CDR3 has 16 amino acids. V lost 4 bases and J lost 4; bases outside the gene matches: 11. The CDR3 here is CASSSWTGSVVETQYF. CDR3 DNA: TGTGCCAGCAGTTCATGGACAGGGAGTGTGGTAGAGACCCAGTACTTC.

The chain links TRBV30 to TRBJ1-1, with TRBD1 matching 8 bases. The trim removed 1 base at V and 3 bases at J, leaving 1 base unmatched. There are 13 residues in the CDR3. CDR1 is GTSNPN, CDR2 SVGIG, per germline (reference sequence). The CDR3 reads CAWSATGDTEAFF. Written as DNA, the CDR3 is TGTGCCTGGAGTGCGACAGGGGACACTGAAGCTTTCTTT.

This rearrangement joins TRBV13 to TRBJ1-2, with D maybe TRBD1 (6 bases). Germline values: CDR1 PRHDT, CDR2 FYEKMQ (reference sequence). Trimming stripped 3 bases from V and 8 bases from J, with 19 bases between. This CDR3 spans 15 amino acids. CDR3 in DNA: TGTGCCAGCAGCTTTAAGGCCAAATCAGGGGCGGGCTACACCTTC. Translation: CASSFKAKSGAGYTF. The complete variable domain, with remaining parts taken from reference TRBV13 and TRBJ1-2, reads AAGVIQSPRHLIKEKRETATLKCYPIPRHDTVYWYQQGPGQDPQFLISFYEKMQSDKGSIPDRFSAQQFSDYHSELNMSSLELGDSALYFCASSFKAKSGAGYTFGSGTRLTVV.

The chain employs TRBV2 and TRBJ1-5, with 7 bases that match TRBD1. Looked up from germline, CDR1 is SNHLY and CDR2 is FYNNEI. This CDR3 is built from 15 residues. The V gene end was trimmed by 6 bases and the J gene end by 1 base; junction bases not matched to a gene: 6. CDR3 nucleotides: TGTGCCAGCAGAGGAGAGGGGGCCAGCAATCAGCCCCAGCATTTT. Translation: CASRGEGASNQPQHF. The variable domain in full, with the rest retrieved from reference TRBV2 and TRBJ1-5, is EPEVTQTPSHQVTQMGQEVILRCVPISNHLYFYWYRQILGQKVEFLVSFYNNEISEKSEIFDDQFSVERPDGSNFTLKIRSTKLEDSAMYFCASRGEGASNQPQHFGDGTRLSIL.

This chain links TRBV27 with TRBJ2-3; possible D gene TRBD2, 6 bases. Germline V gene sequence: CDR1 MNHEY, CDR2 SMNVEV (reference sequence). The CDR3 runs to 15 residues. Trimming removed 0 bases from V and 7 bases from J, with 14 bases in between. CDR3 sequence reads: CASSLSLALAYTQYF. CDR3 in DNA: TGTGCCAGCAGTTTATCCCTAGCGCTAGCGTATACGCAGTATTTT.

The chain carries TRBV18 and TRBJ1-3; D uncertain. Germline V gives CDR1 KGHSH, CDR2 LQKENI. V dropped 3 bases and J dropped 1 base, with 7 bases sitting between them. The CDR3 covers 14 residues. CDR3 residues: CASSPQASGNTIYF. CDR3 in DNA: TGTGCCAGCTCACCCCAGGCTTCTGGAAACACCATATATTTT.

The V gene is TRBV4-1, the J gene TRBJ2-4; 15 positions agree with TRBD2. Germline trimming cut 4 bases from V and 2 bases from J; bases unmatched to any gene: 9. The CDR3 covers 19 residues. Germline loops: CDR1 MGHRA, CDR2 YSYEKL. CDR3 in amino acids: CASSRGLAGGSWPKNIQYF. The CDR3 DNA reads as TGCGCCAGCAGCCGAGGACTAGCGGGAGGGTCGTGGCCCAAAAACATTCAGTACTTC.

This clone was seen just once. V and J are TRBV19 and TRBJ2-7; tentatively, D is TRBD2 (5 bases). V lost 8 bases, J lost 6 bases, and 17 bases lay in between. The CDR3 consists of 13 residues. Germline V lookup: CDR1 LNHDA, CDR2 SQIVND (reference sequence). The CDR3 loop is CASGTKRIVEQYF. CDR3 coding DNA: TGTGCCAGTGGTACCAAGCGGATAGTCGAGCAGTACTTC.

Remarks on this clone: The junction and the germline gene differ at one end; a read error may be behind it. As DNA, the CDR3 is TGTACCAGCAGTTTATCGTTCTACGAGCAGTACTTC. Encoded protein: CTSSLSFYEQYF. The gene calls are TRBV28 and TRBJ2-7; D is ambiguous. This CDR3 comprises 12 residues. Germline loops: CDR1 MDHEN, CDR2 SYDVKM. Complete variable domain (other parts from reference TRBV28 and TRBJ2-7): DVKVTQSSRYLVKRTGEKVFLECVQDMDHENMFWYRQDPGLGLRLIYFSYDVKMKEKGDIPEGYSVSREKKERFSLILESASTNQTSMYLCTSSLSFYEQYFGPGTRLTVT.

The chain joins TRBV27 to TRBJ2-5; TRBD1 matches at 7 bases. CDR1 and CDR2 from the germline V gene are MNHEY and SMNVEV (reference sequence). After removal of 7 bases from V and 5 bases from J, the junction contained 7 bases not matched to a gene. The CDR3 is 13 residues long. CDR3 in amino acids: CASTERGRETQYF. The CDR3 nucleotides read TGTGCCAGCACAGAGAGGGGGCGGGAGACCCAGTACTTC.

The CDR3 coding sequence is TGTGCCAGCAGTCGACCCGGGACTAGCGTGGGCGAGCAGTACTTC. Translating gives CASSRPGTSVGEQYF. The chain couples TRBV5-4 to TRBJ2-7, with TRBD2 matching 10 bases. CDR1 is SGHNT, CDR2 YYREEE, per germline (reference sequence). The CDR3 has 15 amino acids. J lost 6 bases, V lost 5 bases, and 11 bases had no gene match.

This sequence joins TRBV20-1 and TRBJ2-4, with D unclear. Trimming took 6 bases from V and 6 from J, leaving 9 bases between them. Germline CDR1 reads DFQATT; CDR2 reads SNEGSKA (reference sequence). The CDR3 runs to 11 residues. The CDR3 spells CSARPGNIQYF. The CDR3 nucleotides are TGCAGTGCCCGACCGGGAAACATTCAGTACTTC.

The rearrangement uses TRBV7-9 and TRBJ2-3; a possible D gene is TRBD2 (6 bases). Per the germline V gene, CDR1 is SEHNR and CDR2 is FQNEAQ (reference sequence). This CDR3 spans 15 amino acids. Between the trimmed V and J ends, which lost 4 bases and 2 bases, there was a span of 13 bases. CDR3 nucleotides: TGTGCCAGCAGCTCCCCGGGACTTTACACAGATACGCAGTATTTT. The encoded protein is CASSSPGLYTDTQYF.

The chain joins TRBV19 to TRBJ2-2, with 14 bases fitting TRBD2. CDR3 length: 16 amino acids. The germline V gene encodes CDR1 LNHDA and CDR2 SQIVND (reference sequence). J gave up 7 bases and V 3 bases, and 4 bases lay outside the gene matches. The CDR3 nucleotides are TGTGCCAGTAGTATCGGACTAGCGGGAGGCCACGGGGAGCTGTTTTTT. Amino acid sequence: CASSIGLAGGHGELFF.

The rearrangement uses TRBV19 and TRBJ2-2; TRBD1 agrees at 9 bases. The V and J ends lost 3 bases and 6 bases, in that order; junction bases with no gene match: 8. Germline V gene sequence: CDR1 LNHDA, CDR2 SQIVND (reference sequence). The CDR3 sequence is 16 residues long. This CDR3 reads CASSMAGTGKAGELFF. Written as DNA, the CDR3 is TGTGCCAGTAGTATGGCCGGGACAGGGAAAGCCGGGGAGCTGTTTTTT.

J is TRBJ1-2 and V is TRBV10-3; D is perhaps TRBD1 (6 bases). The CDR3 runs 14 residues. The germline CDR1 and CDR2 sequences are ENHRY and SYGVKD. Trimming removed 3 bases at V and 4 bases at J, with 12 bases between. CDR3 loop: CAISDLSQGYGYTF. The CDR3 DNA sequence: TGTGCCATCAGTGATCTGTCACAGGGCTATGGCTACACCTTC.

V gene TRBV27 combines with J gene TRBJ2-1, with D tentatively TRBD1 (6 bases). Germline CDR1 MNHEY, CDR2 SMNVEV (reference sequence). The V gene lost 3 bases and the J gene lost 8 bases, with 20 bases spanning the gap. The CDR3 covers 16 residues. The CDR3 here is CASSFLGQPSLDEQFF. The CDR3 DNA reads as TGTGCCAGCAGTTTCCTAGGACAGCCGTCCCTCGATGAGCAGTTCTTC.

J is TRBJ2-3 and V is TRBV9; TRBD2 might be the D (8 bases). The V end was cut by 4 bases, the J end by 4 bases, with 28 bases between. The CDR3 is 19 amino acids. Germline V gene sequence: CDR1 SGDLS, CDR2 YYNGEE. DNA for the CDR3: TGTGCCAGCAGCAAACAGGGGAAGATTAGCGGGATGGGCGCAGATACGCAGTATTTT. Translated: CASSKQGKISGMGADTQYF.